This entry lists 19 T cell receptor beta chains sequenced from one sample in a study of blood T cell repertoires in COVID-19 (dated by TCRdb to 2018 to 2021). The library was made by the immunoSEQ multiplex PCR assay. TCRdb limited this immuneACCESS table to in-frame rearrangements with V and J called. A share of clones is missing; checked studies link under half to unresolved V genes, and the rest is unexplained. For this sample there are some 38,000 clones; approximately 93% appear just once. Of the sample, about 2.2% falls within the top ten clones. Specimen: peripheral blood. The receptors were sampled from a man aged 50 or older with active COVID-19.

The V and J genes are TRBV30 and TRBJ1-1; 7 bases are shared with TRBD1. Trimming took 3 bases from V and 3 from J; bases not matched to a gene: 4. The CDR3 totals 13 residues. Germline CDR1 GTSNPN, CDR2 SVGIG (reference sequence). The CDR3 DNA follows: TGTGCCTGGAGCAGGGGGTATGACACTGAAGCTTTCTTT. Translation: CAWSRGYDTEAFF.

V and J are TRBV29-1 and TRBJ1-1, with a tentative D call TRBD1 (6 bases). CDR3 length: 12 amino acids. Germline V gene lookup returns CDR1 SQVTM and CDR2 ANQGSEA. Deletions cut 6 bases from V and 10 bases from J, with 18 bases between. In DNA, the CDR3 is TGCAGCGTAGCAGGGGCCTCCTTGGCAGCTTTCTTT. This encodes CSVAGASLAAFF.

The chain recombines TRBV18 with TRBJ1-5; possibly TRBD1 for D (6 bases). V dropped 6 bases and J dropped 2 bases, with 17 bases sitting between them. The germline CDR1 and CDR2 sequences are KGHSH and LQKENI. This CDR3 has 16 residues. The CDR3 region is CASSPRGGGGNQPQHF. The CDR3 region has the DNA TGTGCCAGCTCCCCGAGGGGGGGTGGTGGCAATCAGCCCCAGCATTTT.

The rearrangement links TRBV18 to TRBJ1-5, with D possibly being TRBD1 (5 bases). This CDR3 is 14 amino acids long. The germline V and J ends were trimmed by 3 bases and 4 bases, with 10 bases remaining between them. Germline V lookup: CDR1 KGHSH, CDR2 LQKENI. CDR3 coding DNA: TGTGCCAGCTCACCGGATTCAGGGAATCAGCCCCAGCATTTT. Protein: CASSPDSGNQPQHF.

This clone has a single count. The V gene is TRBV27, the J gene TRBJ2-4; D gene ambiguous. This CDR3 is built from 16 residues. Trimming shortened V by 3 bases and J by 0 bases, and 12 bases separated the two germline ends. Germline V lookup: CDR1 MNHEY, CDR2 SMNVEV (reference sequence). Here the CDR3 reads CASSFNAAVAKNIQYF. CDR3 DNA: TGTGCCAGCAGTTTCAATGCGGCGGTAGCCAAAAACATTCAGTACTTC.

This clone was counted only a few times. The chain links TRBV30 to TRBJ2-7; D may be TRBD2 (7 bases). The CDR3 is 17 amino acids. Per the germline V gene, CDR1 is GTSNPN and CDR2 is SVGIG (reference sequence). Trimming removed 2 bases from V and 2 bases from J, with 22 bases in between. CDR3 sequence reads: CAWSRRGGGRQTYEQYF. CDR3 nucleotides: TGTGCCTGGAGTCGGAGGGGGGGAGGCCGGCAAACCTACGAGCAGTACTTC.

The J gene is TRBJ1-4, the V gene TRBV2; D gene ambiguous. Trimming removed 6 bases at V and 3 bases at J, with 11 bases between. The CDR3 length is 14 residues. CDR1 is SNHLY, CDR2 FYNNEI, per germline. This CDR3 reads CASSPRVANEKLFF. The CDR3 DNA is TGTGCCAGCAGCCCCCGGGTAGCTAATGAAAAACTGTTTTTT.

The V call is TRBV4-1, the J call TRBJ1-1, with D possibly matching TRBD1 (6 bases). V was shortened by 4 bases and J by 3 bases, with 21 bases between the two germline ends. The CDR3 loop spans 17 amino acids. Germline lookup yields CDR1 MGHRA and CDR2 YSYEKL. DNA for the CDR3: TGCGCCAGCAGCCTAAACAGGGCTAGGGTTTTGTACACTGAAGCTTTCTTT. This translates into CASSLNRARVLYTEAFF.

Sample share makes this clone large. The CDR3 coding sequence is TGTGCCAGCAGTTATATCCGGGACAGCCATGGCTACACCTTC. It translates to CASSYIRDSHGYTF. The chain employs TRBV6-5 and TRBJ1-2; 7 positions agree with TRBD1. The V and J ends lost 3 bases and 6 bases, in that order; junction bases with no gene match: 7. Germline assignment: CDR1 MNHEY and CDR2 SVGAGI. This CDR3 spans 14 amino acids.

The chain recombines TRBV5-1 with TRBJ2-7; 10 bases fit TRBD2. Germline trimming cut 2 bases from V and 5 bases from J; bases unmatched to any gene: 7. CDR1 and CDR2 from the germline V gene are SGHRS and YFSETQ. The CDR3 consists of 15 residues. CDR3 DNA: TGCGCCAGCAGCTTCTCGGCTAGCGGGAGCGACGAGCAGTACTTC. It encodes CASSFSASGSDEQYF.

This chain joins TRBV5-1 and TRBJ2-3; no clear D gene. The germline V gene encodes CDR1 SGHRS and CDR2 YFSETQ. V lost 1 base, J lost 5 bases, and 5 bases lay in between. This CDR3 has 12 amino acids. CDR3 coding DNA: TGCGCCAGCAGCTTGTCAGGAGATACGCAGTATTTT. It translates to CASSLSGDTQYF.

The V call is TRBV6-6, the J call TRBJ1-4; D is perhaps TRBD1 (5 bases). Looked up from germline, CDR1 is MNHNY and CDR2 is SVGAGI (reference sequence). The CDR3 spans 16 residues. Trimming stripped 2 bases from V and 5 bases from J, with 15 bases between. The CDR3 reads CASSYPWGGENEKLFF. CDR3 in DNA: TGTGCCAGCAGTTACCCCTGGGGAGGGGAGAATGAAAAACTGTTTTTT.

V is TRBV6-4 and J is TRBJ2-1, with unresolved D. Deletions cut 0 bases from V and 4 bases from J, with 4 bases between. Germline CDR1 MRHNA, CDR2 SNTAGT. The CDR3 runs to 13 residues. In DNA form, the CDR3 reads TGTGCCAGCAGTGACTCGACATACAATGAGCAGTTCTTC. It translates to CASSDSTYNEQFF.

The chain joins TRBV2 to TRBJ2-1, with D possibly TRBD2 on 5 matching bases. Germline assignment: CDR1 SNHLY and CDR2 FYNNEI. The V end lost 9 bases, the J end lost 0 bases, and 15 bases lay between the germline ends. The CDR3 consists of 15 residues. For the CDR3, the DNA is TGTGCCAGTGCGGCGGAGGTAAGCTCCTACAATGAGCAGTTCTTC. Amino acids: CASAAEVSSYNEQFF.

The CDR3 protein is CASSDPAARNEQFF. DNA for the CDR3: TGTGCCAGCAGTGACCCCGCCGCGCGGAATGAGCAGTTCTTC. The V and J genes are TRBV6-4 and TRBJ2-1; D remains unclear. The CDR3 spans 14 residues. V dropped 2 bases and J dropped 7 bases, with 12 bases sitting between them. Germline V gives CDR1 MRHNA, CDR2 SNTAGT.

The chain employs TRBV29-1 and TRBJ2-7, with TRBD1 matching over 8 bases. The CDR3 loop spans 14 amino acids. Germline-derived CDR1 and CDR2 are SQVTM and ANQGSEA. With 4 bases clipped from V and 7 bases from J, the junction kept 12 bases outside the gene matches. Written as DNA, the CDR3 is TGCAGCGTTGTTCGGGACAGGCCCTTTGGGGAGCAGTACTTC. Translated: CSVVRDRPFGEQYF.

In regard to this clone: This clone may be a read error of a much larger clone one base away. The V and J genes are TRBV6-2 or TRBV6-3 and TRBJ2-7; maybe TRBD1 (5 bases). Germline loops: CDR1 MNHEY, CDR2 SVGEGT. The CDR3 totals 12 residues. V dropped 2 bases and J dropped 4 bases, with 6 bases sitting between them. DNA of the CDR3: TGTGCCAGCAGTTACAAGGGGTACGAGCAGTACTTC. Its protein product is CASSYKGYEQYF.

The J gene is TRBJ1-3, the V gene TRBV18; D gene ambiguous. V was clipped by 4 bases and J by 0 bases, with 10 bases between them. The CDR3 extends over 15 amino acids. Germline V gene lookup returns CDR1 KGHSH and CDR2 LQKENI. The CDR3 DNA follows: TGTGCCAGCTCACTTGGACGGGACTCTGGAAACACCATATATTTT. Amino acid sequence: CASSLGRDSGNTIYF.

The table lists this clone with a count of one. The chain couples TRBV10-3 to TRBJ1-1; the D is unclear. Trimming removed 4 bases at V and 3 bases at J, with 9 bases between. CDR1 ENHRY and CDR2 SYGVKD come from the germline V gene. The CDR3 is 13 residues long. The CDR3 region is CAISVAGYTEAFF. Here the CDR3 DNA reads TGTGCCATCAGTGTGGCAGGATACACTGAAGCTTTCTTT.